These 5 T cell receptor beta chains were all obtained from the same sample, sequenced in a study of cytomegalovirus exposure and HLA in healthy donors. Both 60 Vbeta primers and 13 Jbeta primers went into the PCR. Profiled with immunoSEQ multiplex PCR; TCRdb holds only in-frame clones, not every one. The sample shows more than 80,000 clones, 70% to 80% of them seen only once. Sample: PBMCs. The receptors stem from a man between 60 and 70 years old in good health and CMV-seronegative.

This chain uses TRBV2 with TRBJ1-4, with 7 bases that match TRBD1. This CDR3 has 16 residues. CDR1 is SNHLY, CDR2 FYNNEI, per germline. The junction had 11 bases not matched to a gene; V was cut back by 6 bases and J by 4 bases. The CDR3 sequence is CASSVPGQSLNEKLFF. In DNA form, the CDR3 reads TGTGCCAGCAGCGTCCCGGGACAGTCCCTTAATGAAAAACTGTTTTTT.

This clone was seen only a few times. V usage is TRBV7-2 and J usage is TRBJ1-5, with 7 bases fitting TRBD1. V shed 1 base, J shed 8 bases, and the junction held 5 bases outside the gene matches. Germline CDR1 is SGHTA and CDR2 is FQGNSA. The CDR3 has 14 residues. CDR3 DNA sequence: TGTGCCAGCAGCTTAGACAGGGGAATGGAGCCCCAGCATTTT. Its protein is CASSLDRGMEPQHF.

This chain joins TRBV7-9 and TRBJ1-4; 8 nucleotides match TRBD1. This CDR3 is built from 14 residues. The V gene end was trimmed by 5 bases and the J gene end by 6 bases; junction bases not matched to a gene: 5. Germline CDR1 and CDR2: SEHNR and FQNEAQ (reference sequence). CDR3 DNA sequence: TGTGCCAGCAGCATCCAACAGGGGGATGAAAAACTGTTTTTT. Translated, it gives CASSIQQGDEKLFF. The entire variable domain, with the rest obtained from reference TRBV7-9 and TRBJ1-4, is as follows: DTGVSQNPRHKITKRGQNVTFRCDPISEHNRLYWYRQTLGQGPEFLTYFQNEAQLEKSRLLSDRFSAERPKGSFSTLEIQRTEQGDSAMYLCASSIQQGDEKLFFGSGTQLSVL.

This clone was counted between two and nine times. CDR3: CASSEMESGSGNTIYF. CDR3 nucleotides: TGTGCCAGCAGTGAAATGGAGAGCGGCTCTGGAAACACCATATATTTT. This chain joins TRBV2 and TRBJ1-3; no clear D. V lost 2 bases and J 0 bases, leaving 11 bases between the germline ends. Germline V gene sequence: CDR1 SNHLY, CDR2 FYNNEI. This CDR3 comprises 16 residues.

This chain uses TRBV7-2 with TRBJ1-2; D gene ambiguous. V gave up 2 bases and J gave up 2 bases, with 24 bases separating them. Germline values: CDR1 SGHTA, CDR2 FQGNSA. This CDR3 comprises 19 residues. The CDR3 protein is CASSLLSGGRSLRNYGYTF. CDR3 DNA sequence: TGTGCCAGCAGCTTACTTTCTGGCGGCAGATCCCTTAGAAACTATGGCTACACCTTC.